The source of this T cell receptor beta chain is a study of blood T cell repertoires in COVID-19 (dated by TCRdb to 2020 to 2022). The study in broad terms: Samples covering the acute and convalescent phases of COVID-19 were provided by collaborators in the United States, Italy and Spain. Samples came from the ongoing ImmuneRACE study (first 160 participants) plus 1,254 subjects from 6 global collaborators. Sample metadata almost always included a de-identified subject ID, COVID-19 status, age in years and sex. The repertoires were made available in a free public database intended to serve as a resource for research on the immune response to SARS-CoV-2. HLA class I and class II types, where available, came from metadata supplied by the sample provider rather than from assay-based typing. The dataset comprised deeply sampled blood TCRbeta repertoires from subjects exposed to, actively infected with, or recovered from COVID-19. The material from the prospective study consisted of cDNA or gDNA derived from T cells, B-cell-depleted T cells, or PBMCs. General findings and caveats noted by the study authors: The quantity of clinical and demographic metadata differed by source and by participant and was supplied without curation.

V is clipped by 3 bases and J by 9 bases, and the sequence between their germline boundaries is 22 bases long. The germline V gene (reference sequence) sets CDR1 to SGHNT and CDR2 to YYREEE. The CDR3 measures 16 amino acids from cysteine to phenylalanine. Only the CDR3 DNA is retained, 48 bases long and in frame from the first base. This clone was detected only a few times. The antigen this receptor binds is unknown. No base quality information exists; no much larger clone differs at one position. One collaborating source in Seattle enrolled patients while the patients were actively infected and followed the patients over time throughout the course of disease. Each collaborating institution followed its own protocols to collect whole blood in K2EDTA tubes. For TCRbeta analysis, collaborators shipped samples as frozen whole blood, isolated PBMCs, or DNA extracted from either of those sample types. TCRbeta CDR3 regions were amplified from genomic DNA using the immunoSEQ Assay, a bias-controlled multiplex PCR. The authors' analysis ran thus. Nucleated cell counts per sample were estimated from amplification of reference gene primers within the assay. Sequence reads were collapsed and filtered to measure the absolute abundance of every unique TCRbeta CDR3 rearrangement. For each sample, productive Simpson clonality was calculated as the square root of Simpson's diversity index over productive rearrangements. Held by TCRdb, this immuneACCESS table contains in-frame sequences only and omits some clones. Under half of the omission traces to an unresolved V gene where checked; the cause of the rest is unknown. The V and J calls and the clone size are those of that table, but D and trimming were determined from the DNA. A total of about 210,000 clones appear in this sample, around 84% of them only once. The ten most abundant clones make up roughly 10% of the sample.

The receptor chain draws on TRBV5-4 and TRBJ2-1, with TRBD2 as a weak D call on 7 bases. The TCR comes from a woman older than 75 with COVID-19, enrolled during active disease. The sequencing input was peripheral blood. The CDR3 here reads CASSWGGGATSGEQFF. The sequenced DNA: TGTGCCAGCAGCTGGGGAGGGGGGGCTACCAGCGGTGAGCAGTTCTTC.